This T cell receptor (beta chain) came from a study of technical replicates of blood from a few donors. The protocol was immunoSEQ multiplex PCR, while the TCRdb copy is restricted to in-frame clones and leaves out a portion. The sample consists of 60,000 to 70,000 clones, approximately 86% of them appearing once. In germline, CDR1 is SGHTA, CDR2 FQGNSA. The CDR3 has 18 amino acids. V lost 6 bases to trimming and J lost 0 bases, with 23 bases between them. This TCR came from a human donor in good health. Some clones in this sample may be carry-over from other donors' samples. The J gene is TRBJ1-1, the V gene TRBV7-2, with D tentatively TRBD1 (5 bases). The specimen sequenced was PBMCs. CDR3 in amino acids: CASSISVQGTRLNTEAFF. In DNA form, the CDR3 reads TGTGCCAGCAGTATAAGTGTTCAGGGCACTCGATTGAACACTGAAGCTTTCTTT. Complete variable domain (other parts from reference TRBV7-2 and TRBJ1-1): GAGVSQSPSNKVTEKGKDVELRCDPISGHTALYWYRQSLGQGLEFLIYFQGNSAPDKSGLPSDRFSAERTGGSVSTLTIQRTQQEDSAVYLCASSISVQGTRLNTEAFFGQGTRLTVV.